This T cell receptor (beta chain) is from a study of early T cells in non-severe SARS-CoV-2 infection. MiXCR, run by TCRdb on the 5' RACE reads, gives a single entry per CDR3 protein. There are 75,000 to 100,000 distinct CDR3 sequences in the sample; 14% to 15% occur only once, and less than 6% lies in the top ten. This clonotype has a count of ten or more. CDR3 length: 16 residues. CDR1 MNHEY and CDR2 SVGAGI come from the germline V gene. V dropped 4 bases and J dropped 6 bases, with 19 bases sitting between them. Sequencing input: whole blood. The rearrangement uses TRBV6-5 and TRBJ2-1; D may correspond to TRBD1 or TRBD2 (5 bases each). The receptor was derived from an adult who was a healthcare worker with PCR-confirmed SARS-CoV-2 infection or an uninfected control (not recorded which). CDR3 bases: TGTGCCAGCAGTTCGCAAATCGGGGCGGAAGCCAATGAGCAGTTCTTC. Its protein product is CASSSQIGAEANEQFF.